Included here is one T cell receptor beta chain sequence, with context. Measured with immunoSEQ multiplex PCR; TCRdb has only the in-frame clones, and not every one. The sample includes about 100,000 clones, roughly 80% seen only once; the top ten take 31%. The data stem from a study of blood T cell repertoires in COVID-19. Study background: The United States, Italy and Spain were the sources of the acute and convalescent COVID-19 samples.

This CDR3 is 15 amino acids long. In germline, CDR1 is MNHNY, CDR2 SVGAGI (reference sequence). Trimming pared 0 bases from V and 0 bases from J, leaving 3 bases between. The sequenced sample consisted of peripheral blood. The receptor was isolated from a man in his 70s with active or convalescent COVID-19. The V gene is TRBV6-6, the J gene TRBJ1-6, with D hard to call. The CDR3 here is CASSYSASYNSPLHF. For the CDR3, the DNA is TGTGCCAGCAGTTACTCGGCCTCCTATAATTCACCCCTCCACTTT.